The clone carrying this T cell receptor beta chain was seen a few times. As yet, its antigen is unknown. A read error may account for a junction end that differs from germline. The data were obtained in a study of beta chain features in type 1 diabetes. Findings and limits, study-wide: There was no resolution here of whether HLA type influences TCRB rearrangement. Shorter TCRB CDR3s, moderately but significantly so, marked every one of the four CD4+ subsets in Type 1 diabetes patients.

The whole isolated RNA underwent reverse transcription, so sequencing captured expressed TCRB transcripts. The data were produced by immunoSEQ multiplex PCR, yet TCRdb's version contains in-frame clones alone and is incomplete. There are 150,000 to 200,000 clones in the sample; approximately 8% occur only once, and under 0.6% lies in the top ten. CDR3 size: 15 residues. Germline CDR1 MNHNY, CDR2 SVGAGI (reference sequence). Only one heparinised blood draw was taken per donor, and its volume averaged approximately 100 mL. Via the markers CD45RO/CCR7/CD25/CD127/CD95/CD27, stem cell-like memory, regulatory, central memory and naive CD4+ cells were sorted.

This rearrangement joins TRBV6-6 to TRBJ1-2; D is possibly TRBD1 (5 bases). The sequenced sample was central memory CD4+ T cells from blood. This TCR derives from a man in his late teens or twenties with type 1 diabetes. The DNA of the CDR3 is TGTGCAAGCAAGGATAACGGGGGATCGGCCTATGGCTACACCTTC. Translating it yields CASKDNGGSAYGYTF.